The following is a T cell receptor beta chain sequence with its context. Antigen specificity is unknown. CDR3 length: 14 residues. The germline V gene has CDR1 ENHRY and CDR2 SYGVKD. Trimming stripped 3 bases from V and 1 base from J, with 10 bases between. This sample is part of a study of identical twins. No donor was unhealthy or non-Caucasian. Study-wide findings and caveats: Whereas memory repertoires showed no such difference, abundant cord blood beta clonotypes carried fewer insertions. Possibly, invariant MAIT and iNKT cells partly confounded zero-insertion analyses.

cDNA molecules carried unique molecular identifiers, and template switching added a universal primer site. TCRdb reprocessed the 5' RACE reads via MiXCR and lists one record per CDR3 protein. The data hold 550,000 to 800,000 distinct CDR3 sequences, with 7.1% observed a single time. The same specimen was also included in a second study, on yellow fever vaccine responses in identical twins.

Sequenced sample: PBMCs. The sequence was obtained from a woman aged 18 to 35 in good health. The gene calls are TRBV10-3 and TRBJ2-7; D is undetermined. CDR3 region: CAISDGGGSYEQYF. The DNA for the CDR3 is TGTGCCATCAGTGACGGCGGCGGATCCTACGAGCAGTACTTC.